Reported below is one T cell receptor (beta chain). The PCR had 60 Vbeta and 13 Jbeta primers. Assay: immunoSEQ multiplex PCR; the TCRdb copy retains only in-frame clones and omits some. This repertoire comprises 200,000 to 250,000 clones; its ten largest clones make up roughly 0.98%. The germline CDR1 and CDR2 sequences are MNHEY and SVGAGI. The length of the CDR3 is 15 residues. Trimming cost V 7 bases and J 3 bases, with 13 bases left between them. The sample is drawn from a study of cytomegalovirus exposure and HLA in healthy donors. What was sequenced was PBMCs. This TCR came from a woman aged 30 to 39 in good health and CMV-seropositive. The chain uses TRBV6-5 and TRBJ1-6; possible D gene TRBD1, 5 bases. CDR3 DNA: TGTGCCAGCACCCCAAGAAGGGGCTATAATTCACCCCTCCACTTT. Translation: CASTPRRGYNSPLHF.